The 17 T cell receptor beta chains in this list originate from one sample, sequenced in a study of beta chain features in type 1 diabetes. Every isolated RNA sample was fully reverse transcribed, so sequencing captured expressed TCRB transcripts. Repertoires were generated with immunoSEQ multiplex PCR, while TCRdb's copy carries only in-frame clones and drops some. The sample records a few hundred thousand clones, approximately 11% being singletons. What was sequenced was naive CD4+ T cells from blood. The receptor source for this set is a woman aged 25 to 39 in good health.

As for this clone: This sample includes further DNA sequences coding for the same CDR3. The rearrangement links TRBV7-3 to TRBJ2-3, with D maybe TRBD2 (6 bases). CDR1 is SGHTA and CDR2 is FQGTGA in the germline V gene. Trimming left V 3 bases short and J 6 bases short, with 13 bases between. The CDR3 totals 14 residues. The CDR3 DNA sequence: TGTGCCAGCAGCTTGTCCGGGAGTACGGATACGCAGTATTTT. As protein: CASSLSGSTDTQYF.

This chain links TRBV30 with TRBJ1-1; no clear D. The germline V gene has CDR1 GTSNPN and CDR2 SVGIG (reference sequence). V lost 4 bases and J lost 0, with 6 bases in between. This CDR3 has 12 amino acids. The CDR3 protein is CAWTPVNTEAFF. CDR3 nucleotides: TGTGCCTGGACCCCCGTGAACACTGAAGCTTTCTTT.

This clone was observed a few times. The chain couples TRBV10-3 to TRBJ1-5, with D possibly matching TRBD1 (5 bases). The CDR3 spans 14 residues. The germline V and J ends were trimmed by 11 bases and 5 bases, with 19 bases remaining between them. The germline CDR1 and CDR2 sequences are ENHRY and SYGVKD. The CDR3 sequence: CASQAGVEDQPQHF. The CDR3 region has the DNA TGTGCCTCCCAAGCGGGGGTGGAGGATCAGCCCCAGCATTTT.

The genes are TRBV7-3 and TRBJ2-1, with D perhaps TRBD1 (5 bases). Trimming took off 5 bases at V and 5 bases at J, with 22 bases between the two ends. The CDR3 consists of 17 residues. CDR1 is SGHTA, CDR2 FQGTGA, per germline. CDR3 protein: CASSPLGLIKGHNEQFF. The CDR3 region has the DNA TGTGCCAGCAGCCCTCTGGGGCTGATAAAGGGCCACAATGAGCAGTTCTTC. The full variable domain, in which reference TRBV7-3 and TRBJ2-1 provide the parts outside the CDR3, is GAGVSQTPSNKVTEKGKYVELRCDPISGHTALYWYRQSLGQGPEFLIYFQGTGAADDSGLPNDRFFAVRPEGSVSTLKIQRTERGDSAVYLCASSPLGLIKGHNEQFFGPGTRLTVL.

The chain links TRBV11-2 to TRBJ1-5; 10 nucleotides match TRBD1. The CDR3 has 15 residues. CDR1 and CDR2 from the germline V gene are SGHAT and FQNNGV. V shed 5 bases and J 5 bases; nucleotides not matched to a gene: 6. The CDR3 sequence is CASSLYGTGDQPQHF. Here the CDR3 DNA reads TGTGCCAGCAGCCTTTACGGGACAGGGGATCAGCCCCAGCATTTT.

This clone was picked up a small number of times. The CDR3 spells CASSVGGTGELFF. The CDR3 DNA sequence: TGTGCCAGCAGCGTAGGAGGGACCGGGGAGCTGTTTTTT. The rearrangement links TRBV9 to TRBJ2-2, with a tentative D call TRBD2 (5 bases). CDR1 SGDLS and CDR2 YYNGEE come from the germline V gene. This CDR3 spans 13 amino acids. V shed 0 bases and J shed 5 bases, with 5 bases lying between them.

This rearrangement joins TRBV5-1 to TRBJ2-7; TRBD2 matches 10 bases. V dropped 0 bases and J dropped 5; count of bases not matched to a gene: 5. Looked up from germline, CDR1 is SGHRS and CDR2 is YFSETQ. The CDR3 runs 15 residues. The CDR3 reads CASSLALAGVDEQYF. The CDR3 DNA reads as TGCGCCAGCAGCTTGGCGCTAGCGGGAGTGGACGAGCAGTACTTC.

V is TRBV5-1 and J is TRBJ2-7; D ambiguous. This CDR3 spans 14 amino acids. The germline CDR1 and CDR2 sequences are SGHRS and YFSETQ. The V and J ends lost 4 bases and 3 bases respectively, with 14 bases between them. The CDR3 DNA is TGCGCCAGCAGCCCCGCCGGGTTACACTACGAGCAGTACTTC. Its translation is CASSPAGLHYEQYF.

The chain uses TRBV18 and TRBJ1-2, with D unclear. The length of the CDR3 is 13 residues. Trimming cost V 6 bases and J 3 bases, with 11 bases left between them. Germline lookup yields CDR1 KGHSH and CDR2 LQKENI. CDR3 sequence: CASSQGSDYGYTF. The CDR3 DNA is TGTGCCAGCTCCCAAGGGAGCGACTATGGCTACACCTTC.

V and J are TRBV7-3 and TRBJ2-3; 11 bases align to TRBD2. The V segment lost 6 bases and the J segment 6 bases; nucleotides outside the gene matches: 8. The CDR3 is 15 residues long. Per the germline V gene, CDR1 is SGHTA and CDR2 is FQGTGA. The CDR3 bases are TGTGCCAGCAGGCCTACTAGCGGGGGCGGCGATACGCAGTATTTT. Translating it yields CASRPTSGGGDTQYF.

V is TRBV2 and J is TRBJ2-1; 10 bases align to TRBD1. The CDR3 consists of 11 residues. Germline lookup yields CDR1 SNHLY and CDR2 FYNNEI. With 2 bases clipped from V and 16 bases from J, the junction kept 2 bases outside the gene matches. DNA of the CDR3: TGTGCCAGCAGTGAAAGGGACAGGGGATTCTTC. This sequence encodes CASSERDRGFF.

This clone was recorded a few times. The DNA of the CDR3 is TGTGCCAGCAGTCGGGACAACTCCTACGAGCAGTACTTC. Translating gives CASSRDNSYEQYF. The chain employs TRBV9 and TRBJ2-7, with a possible D match to TRBD1 (6 bases). CDR1 and CDR2 from the germline V gene are SGDLS and YYNGEE. V lost 5 bases to trimming and J lost 0 bases, with 9 bases between them. The CDR3 length is 13 residues.

The chain couples TRBV18 to TRBJ2-1; 7 nucleotides agree with TRBD2. Germline values: CDR1 KGHSH, CDR2 LQKENI. This CDR3 spans 16 amino acids. With V trimmed by 6 bases and J by 6 bases, 14 bases remained unmatched. The CDR3 loop reads CASSTGEGGPPNEQFF. The CDR3, as DNA: TGTGCCAGCTCCACCGGCGAGGGAGGGCCCCCCAATGAGCAGTTCTTC.

This clone occurred a few times. CDR3 sequence: CASSLGTSGSTDTQYF. As DNA, the CDR3 is TGTGCCAGCAGCTTAGGTACTAGCGGAAGCACAGATACGCAGTATTTT. The V gene is TRBV7-9, the J gene TRBJ2-3; TRBD2 matches 8 bases. The V and J ends lost 1 base and 0 bases, in that order; junction bases with no gene match: 3. CDR1 and CDR2 from the germline V gene are SEHNR and FQNEAQ (reference sequence). This CDR3 contains 16 residues.

This clone was found a few times. The sample holds other DNA sequences that translate to the same CDR3. The chain is built from TRBV7-2 and TRBJ2-7, with 9 bases that match TRBD1. The V gene's germline CDR1 is SGHTA and CDR2 FQGNSA. J lost 3 bases, V lost 5 bases, and 2 bases had no gene match. The CDR3 sequence is 13 residues long. CDR3 residues: CASSLDRGYEQYF. CDR3 DNA: TGTGCCAGCAGCCTGGACAGGGGCTACGAGCAGTACTTC.

This clone has a handful of counts. The rearrangement joins TRBV7-2 to TRBJ2-1, with 10 bases that match TRBD1. The CDR3 has 16 amino acids. V lost 5 bases to trimming and J lost 1 base; unmatched junction nucleotides: 5. Germline V gene sequence: CDR1 SGHTA, CDR2 FQGNSA. The CDR3 protein is CASSIRQGASYNEQFF. DNA of the CDR3: TGTGCCAGCAGCATCCGACAGGGGGCTTCCTACAATGAGCAGTTCTTC.

This clone was seen only a few times. Other nucleotide sequences from this sample produce the same CDR3. This chain joins TRBV18 and TRBJ2-1, with TRBD1 identical over 10 bases. This CDR3 contains 15 residues. With 0 bases clipped from V and 4 bases from J, the junction kept 0 bases outside the gene matches. From germline, CDR1 is KGHSH and CDR2 LQKENI. Written as DNA, the CDR3 is TGTGCCAGCTCACCACCGGGACAGGGGTACAATGAGCAGTTCTTC. Its protein is CASSPPGQGYNEQFF.